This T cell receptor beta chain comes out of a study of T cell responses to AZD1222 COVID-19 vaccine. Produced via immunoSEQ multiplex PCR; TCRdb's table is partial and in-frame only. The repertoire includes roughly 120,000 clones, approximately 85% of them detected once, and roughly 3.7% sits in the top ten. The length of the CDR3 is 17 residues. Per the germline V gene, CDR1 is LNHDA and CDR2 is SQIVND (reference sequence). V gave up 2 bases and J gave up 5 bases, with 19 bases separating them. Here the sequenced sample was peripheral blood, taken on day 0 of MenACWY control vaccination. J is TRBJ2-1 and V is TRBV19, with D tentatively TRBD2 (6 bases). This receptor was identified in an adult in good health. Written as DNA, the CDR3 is TGTGCCAGTAGTATATTGGAGGGCAATCCCTTTGACAATGAGCAGTTCTTC. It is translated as CASSILEGNPFDNEQFF.